This entry is about one TCR beta chain. This clonotype was counted at least ten times. The specificity of this receptor is unknown. Per-base quality was not reported, and no clone a single base away is much larger than it. The run used an Illumina NovaSeq 6000. TCRalpha and TCRbeta cDNA libraries were built by 5'RACE with constant-segment primers, adding sample barcodes and unique molecular identifiers. RNA was extracted from every sample with Trizol reagent. Library amplification was performed in two PCR steps, and a second sample barcode and Illumina TruSeq adapters were introduced in the second step. Libraries were sequenced on an Illumina NovaSeq with 2 x 150 bp paired-end reads. The study's own analysis went as follows. With migec v1.2.7, reads were demultiplexed and then collapsed into UMI-guided consensus sequences. Using mixcr v2.1.11, the UMI consensuses were aligned to TRA and TRB V and J templates and assembled into clonotypes. A clonotype was counted as expanded or contracted only if both edgeR and NoisET called the change significant, with noise models trained on biological replicates. For edgeR calls, the thresholds were a false discovery rate-adjusted p below 0.01 and a log2 fold-change of 1. As an exploratory analysis of dynamics, max-normalized trajectories of the 1000 most abundant clonotypes were examined with PCA combined with hierarchical clustering. Each responding clone was given a CD4 or CD8 phenotype based on the CD4+ and CD8+ repertoires, which had been sequenced separately. TCRdb cleaned the public reads at Q25 with fastp, built clones with MiXCR and kept in-frame beta chains. Each entry merges the rows of one CDR3 protein and shows their most common DNA and genes. These V and J calls originate from TCRdb's pipeline instead of the authors' own analysis. The sample profile shows about 110,000 distinct CDR3 sequences; roughly 12% of them were found once. The ten largest make up around 30% of the sample.

This sample is drawn from a study of T-cell memory formation after mild COVID-19 (dated by TCRdb to the early 2020s). Concerning the study at large: TCR sequence clusters from the two donors were largely donor specific. T-cell clones expanding and contracting after mild COVID-19 in two donors were tracked by longitudinal TCRalpha and TCRbeta repertoire sequencing. Two young, previously healthy adult volunteers made up the cohort, one male and one female. The investigation overall reported the following: Clones contracting from day 15 to 85 had balanced CD4/CD8 phenotypes, while a second wave expanding from day 15 to 37 was biased towards CD4+. The second-wave clones that peaked on day 37 were not confirmed to be SARS-CoV-2 specific. The study included only a couple of mild cases, and larger cohorts that include severe cases with pre-infection samples were judged to be necessary. Some responding clones were detected in pre-infection memory, which suggested that pre-existing cross-reactive memory T cells had joined the SARS-CoV-2 response. Contracting CD4+ clones appeared mostly in the CM and EM memory subsets, whereas CD8+ clones were enriched in EMRA.

Inclusive of the bounding cysteine and phenylalanine, the CDR3 is 16 residues long. The kept DNA is CDR3 alone, 48 bases in frame from the first base. V and J are trimmed by 5 bases and 7 bases, and the gene matches miss 12 bases of the junction. The germline V gene sets CDR1 to MDHEN and CDR2 to SYDVKM. Ficoll-Paque density gradient centrifugation was used to isolate PBMCs. This TCR came from an adult woman who had mild COVID-19 (a few samples of this study predate the infection). The sample titles of this study are shuffled in the database, so cell type and time point are left out; the donor was told from shared clones. The chain is made from TRBV28 and TRBJ2-1, with TRBD1 matching 9 junction bases. The sample comprised PBMCs or a T cell subset sorted from them (not recorded which). The CDR3 protein: CASSPPGQGMRNEQFF. The DNA sequence reads TGTGCCAGCAGTCCTCCGGGACAGGGAATGAGGAATGAGCAGTTCTTC.